Shown below are 4 T cell receptor beta chains from a single sample sequenced in a study of OX40 agonist ivuxolimab in advanced cancers. TCRdb keeps only in-frame clones here, not all; method: immunoSEQ multiplex PCR. The sample shows under 85,000 clones, about 91% of them seen only once. The starting material was CD4+ or CD8+ T cells sorted from blood, obtained in a trial of the OX40 agonist ivuxolimab. These receptors came from an adult with an advanced solid tumor such as melanoma, head and neck, liver or kidney cancer.

V is TRBV28 and J is TRBJ2-5, with D tentatively TRBD1 (6 bases). The V end was cut by 6 bases, the J end by 9 bases, with 11 bases between. The CDR3 has 11 residues. Germline loops: CDR1 MDHEN, CDR2 SYDVKM. In DNA, the CDR3 is TGTGCCAGCAGCCTAGGACAGTCCCAGTACTTC. Protein: CASSLGQSQYF.

The chain employs TRBV18 and TRBJ2-5; 8 bases line up with TRBD1. J was trimmed by 0 bases and V by 6 bases; bases with no gene match: 6. Germline V gene sequence: CDR1 KGHSH, CDR2 LQKENI. This CDR3 comprises 15 residues. The CDR3, as DNA: TGTGCCAGCTCGCTAGGGACAGGTGACCAAGAGACCCAGTACTTC. This encodes CASSLGTGDQETQYF.

The chain couples TRBV10-1 to TRBJ2-1; 7 bases fit TRBD2. This CDR3 has 15 amino acids. Trimming removed 3 bases from V and 7 bases from J; junction bases left unmatched: 9. CDR1 and CDR2 from the germline V gene are WNHNN and SYGVQD (reference sequence). CDR3 amino acids: CASSDPGGKTNEQFF. CDR3 sequence (DNA): TGCGCCAGCAGTGATCCCGGGGGGAAGACGAATGAGCAGTTCTTC.

The chain recombines TRBV18 with TRBJ2-7, with unresolved D. Deletions cut 0 bases from V and 3 bases from J, with 6 bases between. The germline CDR1 and CDR2 sequences are KGHSH and LQKENI. The CDR3 loop spans 13 amino acids. The CDR3 loop reads CASSPPSLYEQYF. CDR3 in DNA: TGTGCCAGCTCACCACCTTCTCTCTACGAGCAGTACTTC.